This T cell receptor beta chain was profiled in a study of T cells after posttransplantation cyclophosphamide. A word on this clone: Antigen unknown.

Whole-study findings and limits: TRB overlap between skin or GI tissue T cells and blood was limited. Later blood repertoires were often dominated by clones from the donor CD8+ memory compartment.

Data came from immunoSEQ multiplex PCR; TCRdb stores just in-frame clones and leaves some out. The sample holds about 30,000 clones, 75% to 95% seen once. The naive gate required viable CD3+CD4+ or CD3+CD8+ cells with CCR7+CD45RA+CD45RO-CD95-CD27+CD28+ phenotype. The sequencing sample was made of naive CD4+ T cells sorted from blood. The clonotype comes from a young man in good health and a related stem cell transplant donor.

CDR3 sequence reads: CASSLAGGRGQAYEQYF. For the CDR3, the DNA is TGTGCCAGCAGCTTAGCAGGTGGCAGGGGGCAAGCCTACGAGCAGTACTTC. This sequence joins TRBV7-8 and TRBJ2-7; 8 bases are shared with TRBD1. The CDR3 sequence is 17 residues long. Losses at the gene ends were 0 bases for V and 2 bases for J; bases not matched to a gene: 9. Germline loops: CDR1 SGHVS, CDR2 FQNEAQ.